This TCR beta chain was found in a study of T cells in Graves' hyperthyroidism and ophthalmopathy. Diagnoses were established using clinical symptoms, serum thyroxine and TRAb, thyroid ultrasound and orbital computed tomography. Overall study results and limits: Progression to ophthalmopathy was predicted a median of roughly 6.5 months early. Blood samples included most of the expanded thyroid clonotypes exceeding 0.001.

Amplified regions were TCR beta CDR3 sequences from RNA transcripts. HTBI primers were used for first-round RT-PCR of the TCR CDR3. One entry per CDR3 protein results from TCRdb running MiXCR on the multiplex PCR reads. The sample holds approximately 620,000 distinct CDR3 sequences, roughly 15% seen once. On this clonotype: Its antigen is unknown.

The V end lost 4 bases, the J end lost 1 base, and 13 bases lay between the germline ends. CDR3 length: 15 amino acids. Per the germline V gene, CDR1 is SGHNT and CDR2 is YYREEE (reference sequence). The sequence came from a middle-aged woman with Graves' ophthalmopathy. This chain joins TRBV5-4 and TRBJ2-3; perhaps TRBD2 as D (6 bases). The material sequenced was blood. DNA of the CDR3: TGTGCCAGCAGCGGAATGGGGGAGGGCACAGATACGCAGTATTTT. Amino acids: CASSGMGEGTDTQYF.